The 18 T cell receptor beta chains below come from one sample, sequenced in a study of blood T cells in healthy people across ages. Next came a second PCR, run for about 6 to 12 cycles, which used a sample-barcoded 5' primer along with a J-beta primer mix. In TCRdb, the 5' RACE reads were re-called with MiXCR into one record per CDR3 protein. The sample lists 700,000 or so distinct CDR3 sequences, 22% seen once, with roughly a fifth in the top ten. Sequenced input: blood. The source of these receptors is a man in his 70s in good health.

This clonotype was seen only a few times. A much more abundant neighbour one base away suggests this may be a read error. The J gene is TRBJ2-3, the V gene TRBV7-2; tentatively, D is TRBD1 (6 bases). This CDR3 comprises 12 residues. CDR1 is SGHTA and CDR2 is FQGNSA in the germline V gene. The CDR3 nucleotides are TGTGCCGGCAGCTTAGGGGGTTATACGCAGTATTTT. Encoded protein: CAGSLGGYTQYF. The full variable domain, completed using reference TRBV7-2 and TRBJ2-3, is GAGVSQSPSNKVTEKGKDVELRCDPISGHTALYWYRQSLGQGLEFLIYFQGNSAPDKSGLPSDRFSAERTGGSVSTLTIQRTQQEDSAVYLCAGSLGGYTQYFGPGTRLTVL.

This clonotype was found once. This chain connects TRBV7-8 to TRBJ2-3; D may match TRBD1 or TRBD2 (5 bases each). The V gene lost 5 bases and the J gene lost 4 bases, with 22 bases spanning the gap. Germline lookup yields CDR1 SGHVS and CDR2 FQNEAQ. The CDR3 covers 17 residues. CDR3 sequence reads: CASSPRSVGEAADTQYF. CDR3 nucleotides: TGTGCCAGCAGCCCCCGAAGTGTGGGGGAAGCTGCAGATACGCAGTATTTT.

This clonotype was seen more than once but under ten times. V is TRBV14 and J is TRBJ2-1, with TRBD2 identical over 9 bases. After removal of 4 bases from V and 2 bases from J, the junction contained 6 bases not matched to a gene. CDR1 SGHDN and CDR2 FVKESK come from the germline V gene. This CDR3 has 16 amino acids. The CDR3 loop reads CASSPPGLAPYNEQFF. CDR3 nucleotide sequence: TGTGCCAGCAGCCCCCCGGGACTAGCTCCCTACAATGAGCAGTTCTTC.

The CDR3, as DNA: TGTGCCAGCAGCACCCTTACAGGGGGCGGCACTGAAGCTTTCTTT. Translating it yields CASSTLTGGGTEAFF. The genes are TRBV7-2 and TRBJ1-1; TRBD1 matches 9 bases. This CDR3 spans 15 amino acids. V shed 5 bases and J 4 bases; nucleotides not matched to a gene: 8. Germline V gives CDR1 SGHTA, CDR2 FQGNSA.

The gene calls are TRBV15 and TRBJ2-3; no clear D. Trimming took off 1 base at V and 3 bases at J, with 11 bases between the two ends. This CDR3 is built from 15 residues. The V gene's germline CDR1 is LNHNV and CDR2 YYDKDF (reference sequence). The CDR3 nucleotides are TGTGCCACCAGCAGAGGCCCTCCCGCAACAGATACGCAGTATTTT. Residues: CATSRGPPATDTQYF. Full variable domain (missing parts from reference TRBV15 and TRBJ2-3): DAMVIQNPRYQVTQFGKPVTLSCSQTLNHNVMYWYQQKSSQAPKLLFHYYDKDFNNEADTPDNFQSRRPNTSFCFLDIRSPGLGDTAMYLCATSRGPPATDTQYFGPGTRLTVL.

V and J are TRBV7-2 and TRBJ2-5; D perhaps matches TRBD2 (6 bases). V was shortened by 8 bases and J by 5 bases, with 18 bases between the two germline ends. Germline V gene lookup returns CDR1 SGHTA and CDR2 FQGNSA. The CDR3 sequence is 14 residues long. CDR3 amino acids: CASGGAILRETQYF. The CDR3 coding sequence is TGTGCCAGCGGCGGGGCTATCCTGCGGGAGACCCAGTACTTC.

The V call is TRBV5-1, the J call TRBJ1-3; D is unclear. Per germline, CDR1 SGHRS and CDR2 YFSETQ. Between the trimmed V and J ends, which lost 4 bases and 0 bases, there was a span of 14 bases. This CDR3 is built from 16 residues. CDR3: CASSLDGWSSGNTIYF. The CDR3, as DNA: TGCGCCAGCAGCCTGGATGGGTGGTCCTCTGGAAACACCATATATTTT.

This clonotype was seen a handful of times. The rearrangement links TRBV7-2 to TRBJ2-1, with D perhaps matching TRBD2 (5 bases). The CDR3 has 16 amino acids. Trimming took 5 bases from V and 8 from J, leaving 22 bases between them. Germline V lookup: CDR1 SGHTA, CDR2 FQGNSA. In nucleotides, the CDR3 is TGTGCCAGCAGCCCTCTAGAGTCTCTCGGGATCGATGAGCAGTTCTTC. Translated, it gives CASSPLESLGIDEQFF.

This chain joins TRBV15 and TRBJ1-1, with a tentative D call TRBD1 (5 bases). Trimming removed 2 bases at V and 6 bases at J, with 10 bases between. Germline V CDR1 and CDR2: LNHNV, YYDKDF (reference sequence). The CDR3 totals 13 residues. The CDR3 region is CATSRQGSAEAFF. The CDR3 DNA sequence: TGTGCCACCAGCAGACAGGGATCGGCTGAAGCTTTCTTT.

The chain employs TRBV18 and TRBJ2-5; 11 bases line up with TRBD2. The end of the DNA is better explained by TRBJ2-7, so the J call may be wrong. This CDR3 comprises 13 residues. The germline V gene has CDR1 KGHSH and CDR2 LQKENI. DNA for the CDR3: TGTGCCAGCTCACGTAGCGGGAGGGACGAGCAGTACGTC. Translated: CASSRSGRDEQYV.

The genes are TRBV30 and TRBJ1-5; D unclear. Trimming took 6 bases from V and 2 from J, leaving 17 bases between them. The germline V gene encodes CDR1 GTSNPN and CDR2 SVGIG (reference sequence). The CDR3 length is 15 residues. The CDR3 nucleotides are TGTGCCTGTACTCAGAGAGGTCGAGGCAATCAGCCCCAGCATTTT. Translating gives CACTQRGRGNQPQHF.

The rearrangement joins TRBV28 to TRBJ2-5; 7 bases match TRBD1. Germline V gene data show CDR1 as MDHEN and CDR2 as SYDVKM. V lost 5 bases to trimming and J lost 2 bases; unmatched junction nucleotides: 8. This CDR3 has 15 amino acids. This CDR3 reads CASSRLSRGQETQYF. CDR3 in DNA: TGTGCCAGCAGTCGACTCTCCAGGGGGCAAGAGACCCAGTACTTC.

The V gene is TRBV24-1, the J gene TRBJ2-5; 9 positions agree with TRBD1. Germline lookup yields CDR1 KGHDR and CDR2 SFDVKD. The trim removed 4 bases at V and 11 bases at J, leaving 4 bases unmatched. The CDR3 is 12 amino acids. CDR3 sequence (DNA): TGTGCCACCAGTGAGCGGACAGGGGAGCAGTACTTC. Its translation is CATSERTGEQYF.

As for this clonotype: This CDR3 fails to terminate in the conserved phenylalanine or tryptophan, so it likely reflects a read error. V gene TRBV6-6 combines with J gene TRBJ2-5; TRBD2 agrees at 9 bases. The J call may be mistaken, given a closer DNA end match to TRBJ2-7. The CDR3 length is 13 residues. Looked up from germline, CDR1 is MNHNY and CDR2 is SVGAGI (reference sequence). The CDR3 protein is CASRPSGINEQYL. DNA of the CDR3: TGTGCCAGCAGACCTAGCGGGATTAACGAGCAGTACCTC.

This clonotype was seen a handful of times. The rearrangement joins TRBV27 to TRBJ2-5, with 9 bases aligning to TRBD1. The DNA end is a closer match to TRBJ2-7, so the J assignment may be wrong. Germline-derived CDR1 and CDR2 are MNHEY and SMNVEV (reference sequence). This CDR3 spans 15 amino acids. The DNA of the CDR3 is TGTGCCAGCAGTTTCCAGGGGACAGGGCTATACGAGCAGTACTTC. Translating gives CASSFQGTGLYEQYF.

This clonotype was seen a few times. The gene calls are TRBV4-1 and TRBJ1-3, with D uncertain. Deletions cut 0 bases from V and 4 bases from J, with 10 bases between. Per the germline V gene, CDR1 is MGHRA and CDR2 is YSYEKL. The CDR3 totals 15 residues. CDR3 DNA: TGCGCCAGCAGCCAAGATCCCGGGCGAGGAAACACCATATATTTT. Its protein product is CASSQDPGRGNTIYF.

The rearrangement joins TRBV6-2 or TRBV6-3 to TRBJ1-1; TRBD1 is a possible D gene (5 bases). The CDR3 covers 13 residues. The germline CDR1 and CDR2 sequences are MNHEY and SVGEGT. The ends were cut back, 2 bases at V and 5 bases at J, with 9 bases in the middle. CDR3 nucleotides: TGTGCCAGCAGTTACAGGGGATGGACTGAAGCTTTCTTT. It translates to CASSYRGWTEAFF.

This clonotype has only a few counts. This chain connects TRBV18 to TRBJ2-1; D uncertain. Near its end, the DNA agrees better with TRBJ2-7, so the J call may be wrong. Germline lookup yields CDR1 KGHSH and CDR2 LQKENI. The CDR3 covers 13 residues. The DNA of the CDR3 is TGTGCCAGCTCACCAGAGCAGGCCTACGAGCAGTACGTC. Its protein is CASSPEQAYEQYV.